A selection of T cell receptor beta chains follows, all from one sample in a study of cytomegalovirus exposure and HLA in healthy donors. Profiled with immunoSEQ multiplex PCR; TCRdb holds only in-frame clones, not every one. The table lists about 63,000 clones, more than 85% of them singletons. The sample was PBMCs. The receptors come from a woman under 30 in good health and CMV-seropositive. The CDR3 runs from the conserved cysteine through the conserved F or W. Fields, in order: J gene, V gene, clone size, D gene, CDR3 protein, CDR3 DNA. A D gene is named only where the DNA matches it firmly. For some rows the clone size is stated as once, few or many, or as a class when expanded; others skip it.

J: TRBJ1-6; V: TRBV7-2; size: -; D: TRBD1; CDR3: CASSYVRDRGSPLHF; DNA: TGTGCCAGCAGCTACGTCCGGGACAGGGGATCACCCCTCCACTTT
J: TRBJ2-2; V: TRBV10-3; size: -; D: -; CDR3: CASGGGINTGELFF; DNA: TGTGCCTCGGGTGGCGGGATAAACACCGGGGAGCTGTTTTTT
J: TRBJ2-1; V: TRBV5-1; size: -; D: TRBD2; CDR3: CASSSPSGIDNEQFF; DNA: TGCGCCAGCAGCTCTCCTAGCGGGATCGACAATGAGCAGTTCTTC
J: TRBJ1-1; V: TRBV30; size: -; D: -; CDR3: CARSQGTNTEAFF; DNA: TGTGCCCGATCCCAGGGAACGAACACTGAAGCTTTCTTT
J: TRBJ2-7; V: TRBV5-1; size: -; D: -; CDR3: CASSLVGTTDYEQYF; DNA: TGCGCCAGCAGCTTGGTGGGGACAACAGACTACGAGCAGTACTTC
J: TRBJ2-2; V: TRBV5-1; size: -; D: -; CDR3: CASSSPSGGGDTGELFF; DNA: TGCGCCAGCTCATCCCCGTCGGGCGGAGGGGACACCGGGGAGCTGTTTTTT
J: TRBJ1-5; V: TRBV19; size: -; D: -; CDR3: CASSAWQGTDQPQHF; DNA: TGTGCCAGTAGCGCGTGGCAGGGGACGGATCAGCCCCAGCATTTT
J: TRBJ2-1; V: TRBV6-5; size: once; D: -; CDR3: CASSYTNEQFF; DNA: TGTGCCAGCAGTTACACTAATGAGCAGTTCTTC
J: TRBJ1-5; V: TRBV7-3; size: -; D: -; CDR3: CASSLPGFGQPQHF; DNA: TGTGCCAGCAGCTTACCAGGGTTTGGTCAGCCCCAGCATTTT
J: TRBJ2-3; V: TRBV2; size: -; D: TRBD2; CDR3: CASSERGLADFTDTQYF; DNA: TGTGCCAGCAGTGAAAGAGGGCTAGCGGACTTCACAGATACGCAGTATTTT
J: TRBJ2-5; V: TRBV29-1; size: -; D: -; CDR3: CSVVQGGETQYF; DNA: TGCAGCGTTGTCCAGGGCGGCGAGACCCAGTACTTC
J: TRBJ1-1; V: TRBV9; size: -; D: -; CDR3: CASSTQQGNTEAFF; DNA: TGTGCCAGCAGCACTCAACAGGGGAACACTGAAGCTTTCTTT
J: TRBJ1-1; V: TRBV30; size: -; D: -; CDR3: CAWSVGGGRRAFF; DNA: TGTGCCTGGAGTGTAGGGGGGGGACGGAGAGCTTTCTTT
J: TRBJ1-2; V: TRBV28; size: -; D: -; CDR3: CASSPGGVPQAYTF; DNA: TGTGCCAGCAGCCCCGGGGGGGTACCACAGGCCTACACCTTC
J: TRBJ1-1; V: TRBV27; size: once; D: -; CDR3: CASRTDRKNTEAFF; DNA: TGTGCCAGCAGGACGGACAGAAAGAACACTGAAGCTTTCTTT
J: TRBJ1-1; V: TRBV30; size: -; D: TRBD1; CDR3: CAWSGQGTEAFF; DNA: TGTGCCTGGAGTGGACAGGGCACTGAAGCTTTCTTT
J: TRBJ2-5; V: TRBV9; size: -; D: -; CDR3: CASSVGGQGQETQYF; DNA: TGTGCCAGCAGCGTCGGGGGGCAGGGGCAAGAGACCCAGTACTTC
J: TRBJ2-7; V: TRBV27; size: -; D: TRBD2; CDR3: CASSETSGVSYEQYF; DNA: TGTGCCAGCAGTGAAACTAGCGGGGTATCCTACGAGCAGTACTTC
J: TRBJ1-1; V: TRBV7-9; size: -; D: TRBD1; CDR3: CASSPGTGLNTEAFF; DNA: TGTGCCAGCAGCCCTGGGACAGGGTTGAACACTGAAGCTTTCTTT
J: TRBJ2-1; V: TRBV19; size: -; D: TRBD2; CDR3: CASSITSGSLYNEQFF; DNA: TGTGCCAGTAGTATCACTAGCGGGTCTTTGTACAATGAGCAGTTCTTC
J: TRBJ2-3; V: TRBV28; size: -; D: -; CDR3: CASSSQASTDTQYF; DNA: TGTGCCAGCAGTTCACAGGCCAGCACAGATACGCAGTATTTT
J: TRBJ2-2; V: TRBV18; size: -; D: TRBD2; CDR3: CASSLAGTNTGELFF; DNA: TGTGCCAGCTCGCTAGCGGGGACGAACACCGGGGAGCTGTTTTTT
J: TRBJ2-2; V: TRBV4-1; size: -; D: -; CDR3: CASSQGLNQGSGELFF; DNA: TGCGCCAGCAGCCAAGGCCTGAACCAGGGGTCCGGGGAGCTGTTTTTT
J: TRBJ2-7; V: TRBV30; size: -; D: TRBD2; CDR3: CAVAGGYEQYF; DNA: TGTGCGGTAGCGGGAGGATACGAGCAGTACTTC
J: TRBJ2-3; V: TRBV4-2; size: -; D: TRBD2; CDR3: CASSQDARLAGVTDTQYF; DNA: TGTGCCAGCAGCCAAGATGCCCGACTAGCGGGGGTGACGGATACGCAGTATTTT
J: TRBJ2-1; V: TRBV19; size: -; D: TRBD2; CDR3: CAISPGGGQIGLSSYNEQFF; DNA: TGTGCCATCTCACCCGGGGGGGGACAAATAGGGTTGAGCTCCTACAATGAGCAGTTCTTC
J: TRBJ1-4; V: TRBV2; size: -; D: TRBD1; CDR3: CASSNNRGKPATNEKLFF; DNA: TGTGCCAGCAGCAATAACAGGGGCAAGCCTGCAACTAATGAAAAACTGTTTTTT
J: TRBJ1-1; V: TRBV13; size: -; D: -; CDR3: CASSFGGNGPEAFF; DNA: TGTGCCAGCAGCTTTGGGGGCAATGGACCTGAAGCTTTCTTT
J: TRBJ1-2; V: TRBV28; size: -; D: TRBD1; CDR3: CASSLSQGAAYYGYTF; DNA: TGTGCCAGCAGTTTATCCCAGGGGGCCGCGTACTATGGCTACACCTTC
J: TRBJ2-5; V: TRBV5-1; size: -; D: TRBD2; CDR3: CASSLAIGTSGETQYF; DNA: TGCGCCAGCAGCTTGGCCATTGGGACTAGCGGAGAGACCCAGTACTTC
J: TRBJ2-7; V: TRBV2; size: -; D: -; CDR3: CASSEAGVGPSYEQYF; DNA: TGTGCCAGCAGTGAAGCGGGAGTAGGGCCCTCCTACGAGCAGTACTTC
J: TRBJ1-1; V: TRBV28; size: -; D: -; CDR3: CASGQEKDTEAFF; DNA: TGTGCCAGCGGGCAAGAGAAGGACACTGAAGCTTTCTTT
J: TRBJ2-3; V: TRBV11-2; size: -; D: TRBD2; CDR3: CASSLGTSGSTDTQYF; DNA: TGTGCCAGCAGCTTAGGGACTAGCGGTAGCACAGATACGCAGTATTTT
J: TRBJ2-3; V: TRBV5-6; size: -; D: -; CDR3: CASSLYGFSTDTQYF; DNA: TGTGCCAGCAGCTTGTACGGGTTTAGCACAGATACGCAGTATTTT
J: TRBJ2-5; V: TRBV29-1; size: -; D: TRBD2; CDR3: CSVGYGTTKETQYF; DNA: TGCAGCGTTGGATACGGGACTACCAAAGAGACCCAGTACTTC
J: TRBJ2-2; V: TRBV10-3; size: -; D: -; CDR3: CAISGQYPGELFF; DNA: TGTGCCATCAGTGGCCAGTATCCCGGGGAGCTGTTTTTT
J: TRBJ2-2; V: TRBV9; size: -; D: TRBD2; CDR3: CASSVGLAGGPGAGELFF; DNA: TGTGCCAGCAGCGTAGGCCTAGCGGGAGGGCCTGGGGCCGGGGAGCTGTTTTTT
J: TRBJ2-3; V: TRBV5-1; size: -; D: -; CDR3: CASSPARGNLPTDTQYF; DNA: TGCGCCAGCAGCCCGGCCAGGGGAAACTTGCCCACAGATACGCAGTATTTT
J: TRBJ2-3; V: TRBV2; size: -; D: TRBD1; CDR3: CASSDLDRVTDTQYF; DNA: TGTGCCAGCAGTGACTTGGACAGGGTGACAGATACGCAGTATTTT
J: TRBJ2-5; V: TRBV2; size: -; D: -; CDR3: CASASRIGETQYF; DNA: TGTGCCAGCGCCTCCAGGATTGGGGAGACCCAGTACTTC
J: TRBJ1-5; V: TRBV4-2; size: -; D: -; CDR3: CASSQETVSYSNQPQHF; DNA: TGTGCCAGCAGCCAGGAGACAGTTTCTTATAGCAATCAGCCCCAGCATTTT
J: TRBJ2-2; V: TRBV28; size: -; D: -; CDR3: CASTVAYTGELFF; DNA: TGTGCCAGCACCGTAGCGTACACCGGGGAGCTGTTTTTT
J: TRBJ2-7; V: TRBV2; size: few; D: -; CDR3: CASSESLYEQYF; DNA: TGTGCCAGCAGTGAATCCCTCTACGAGCAGTACTTC
J: TRBJ2-7; V: TRBV27; size: -; D: TRBD2; CDR3: CASSLRGLAGGRPYEQYF; DNA: TGTGCCAGCAGTTTACGTGGACTAGCGGGAGGTCGGCCCTACGAGCAGTACTTC
J: TRBJ2-1; V: TRBV27; size: -; D: TRBD2; CDR3: CASSPTSGGDNEQFF; DNA: TGTGCCAGCAGTCCGACTAGCGGGGGAGACAATGAGCAGTTCTTC
J: TRBJ1-3; V: TRBV11-2; size: -; D: -; CDR3: CASSSGHSSGNTIYF; DNA: TGTGCCAGCAGTTCGGGACATAGCTCTGGAAACACCATATATTTT
J: TRBJ2-7; V: TRBV4-1; size: -; D: -; CDR3: CASSQALGGWSYEQYF; DNA: TGCGCCAGCAGCCAAGCGTTGGGGGGTTGGTCCTACGAGCAGTACTTC
J: TRBJ2-2; V: TRBV29-1; size: -; D: -; CDR3: CSVEPRTAGELFF; DNA: TGCAGCGTTGAACCCCGAACGGCCGGGGAGCTGTTTTTT